Here is one T cell receptor (beta chain) with its context. Antigen unknown. These data originate in a study of graft-versus-host responses after intestinal transplantation. Overall study results and limits: Peak levels of circulating GvH clones tracked with early post-transplant HvG declines. Detection of GvH clones occurred in recipient marrow, and some had their first appearance in ileum or blood.

Method: immunoSEQ multiplex PCR; TCRdb's copy keeps in-frame clones and lacks some. The sample consists of tens of thousands of clones, roughly 96% of them appearing once. The CDR3 spans 15 residues. Unmatched junction bases numbered 5, after V lost 3 bases and J lost 1 base. CDR1 is SGDLS and CDR2 is YYNGEE in the germline V gene. This rearrangement joins TRBV9 to TRBJ1-1, with 8 bases identical to TRBD1. The sample here was unstimulated CD8+ T cells sorted from spleen or lymph node cells, taken before transplant. The sequence was obtained from a human donor who was the organ donor for an intestinal transplant. CDR3 in amino acids: CASSASGGWNTEAFF. In nucleotides, the CDR3 is TGTGCCAGCAGCGCCTCAGGGGGCTGGAACACTGAAGCTTTCTTT.